The entry below gives a single T cell receptor (beta chain) sequence along with its context. Its antigen remains unidentified. The authors made TCR beta cDNA libraries by 5'RACE template switching. This switching added a universal primer site and UMIs. TCRdb reprocessed the 5' RACE reads, keeping one entry per CDR3 protein, no DNA. The specimen's table records a few hundred thousand distinct CDR3 sequences. These data belong to a study of T cells expressing NK-cell markers. Study-level information: Sorted CD3+CD56-NKG2C+, CD3+CD56+NKG2C- and CD3+CD56+NKG2C+ T cells were the source of the TCR beta repertoires. Whole-study findings and limits: The CD3+CD56-NKG2C+ fraction was also led by these clonotypes in a few donors.

Looked up from germline, CDR1 is SGHTA and CDR2 is FQGNSA. The length of the CDR3 is 16 residues. Material: blood T cells: a sorted CD56 or NKG2C T cell subset, CD4+ or CD8+ T cells, or bulk PBMC T cells (not recorded which). The chain uses TRBV7-2 and TRBJ2-3; TCRdb's assignment of TRBD2 cannot be checked, as there is no DNA. This receptor was identified in a man aged 18-30 years in good health. This CDR3 reads CASSLGLGEGTDTQYF.